This T cell receptor (beta chain) was documented in a study of T cell repertoires in cytomegalovirus infection. Study-level information: CMV infection together with matching HLA type was indicated by public TCR beta signatures.

A remark on this clonotype: Its antigen is as yet unknown.

TCRdb reprocessed the reads with MiXCR, giving one entry per CDR3 protein. The table includes about 770,000 distinct CDR3 sequences, 29% detected once. Study outcomes and limitations: Dominant in the ex vivo response were TCR beta clonotypes restricted by HLA-C and specific for CMV. Summed frequency of shared TCR beta families picked out CMV carriers who also had the relevant HLA.

Germline CDR1 DFQATT, CDR2 SNEGSKA (reference sequence). There are 14 residues in the CDR3. The J segment lost 4 bases and the V segment lost 5 bases, leaving 6 bases of the junction unmatched. The receptor comes from a human donor in good health (CMV status not recorded). Some clones in this sample may be carry-over from other donors' samples. V usage is TRBV20-1 and J usage is TRBJ2-5; TRBD1 aligns across 11 bases. The sequencing used cultured CD8+ T cells from PBMCs, collected from culture after CMV antigen stimulation. Written as DNA, the CDR3 is TGCAGTGCTCGGGAGGACAGGGGGCGAGAGACCCAGTACTTC. The encoded protein is CSAREDRGRETQYF.